One sample yielded the 30 T cell receptor beta chains listed below, sequenced in a study of post-analysis software for immune sequencing data. The study, taken as a whole, reports: With TRBV5-6, TRBV5-1 and TRBV20-1 included, about five TRBV segments were more frequent in patients than in controls.

Their antigens are not known. Carried by the TCR beta cDNA libraries were unique molecular identifiers. One entry per CDR3 protein results from TCRdb running MiXCR on the PCR reads. The table lists fewer than 850,000 distinct CDR3 sequences, about 45% of them singletons. Sequenced input: blood. These receptors originate from a girl between 5 and 17 years old with multiple sclerosis.

This clonotype was picked up a small number of times. This chain uses TRBV10-3 with TRBJ1-2, with 7 positions matching TRBD1. Germline values: CDR1 ENHRY, CDR2 SYGVKD. V lost 6 bases and J lost 6; bases outside the gene matches: 7. The CDR3 contains 13 residues. The CDR3 nucleotides are TGTGCCATCAGGGACGACAGGGAAGATGGCTACACCTTC. Translation: CAIRDDREDGYTF.

The rearrangement uses TRBV29-1 and TRBJ1-1, with a weak D call TRBD1 (5 bases). The CDR3 has 11 residues. Trimming shortened V by 4 bases and J by 12 bases, and 15 bases separated the two germline ends. Germline CDR1 reads SQVTM; CDR2 reads ANQGSEA. CDR3 nucleotides: TGCAGCGTTGCCGGCAGGGTGGAGACTTTCTTT. Amino acids: CSVAGRVETFF.

The rearrangement joins TRBV20-1 to TRBJ2-1; D remains ambiguous. V gave up 1 base and J gave up 0 bases, with 7 bases separating them. CDR1 is DFQATT, CDR2 SNEGSKA, per germline (reference sequence). The CDR3 length is 14 residues. DNA for the CDR3: TGCAGTGCTAGAGGGCCGAACTCCTACAATGAGCAGTTCTTC. Amino acids: CSARGPNSYNEQFF.

The chain uses TRBV20-1 and TRBJ2-3, with TRBD2 matching over 9 bases. This CDR3 region has 14 residues. CDR1 and CDR2 from the germline V gene are DFQATT and SNEGSKA (reference sequence). J was trimmed by 4 bases and V by 0 bases; bases with no gene match: 2. The CDR3 loop reads CSARDAGGADTQYF. The CDR3 DNA reads TGCAGTGCTAGAGATGCGGGAGGGGCAGATACGCAGTATTTT.

Concerning this clonotype itself: Sequence at one end of the junction differs from germline and may be a read error. The V call is TRBV11-1, the J call TRBJ2-7; no clear D. The end of the DNA is better explained by TRBJ2-5, so the J call may be wrong. Looked up from germline, CDR1 is SGHAT and CDR2 is FQDESV (reference sequence). The length of the CDR3 is 12 residues. This chain's CDR3 is CASSRPQGTQYF. In DNA form, the CDR3 reads TGTGCCAGCAGCCGTCCTCAAGGGACCCAGTACTTC.

Only a few counts were recorded for this clonotype. The rearrangement uses TRBV27 and TRBJ2-7, with TRBD2 matching over 10 bases. Germline V gene sequence: CDR1 MNHEY, CDR2 SMNVEV (reference sequence). V lost 6 bases to trimming and J lost 1 base; unmatched junction nucleotides: 6. The CDR3 consists of 15 residues. CDR3 in amino acids: CASREGLAPSYEQYF. In nucleotides, the CDR3 is TGTGCCAGCAGGGAGGGACTAGCGCCGTCCTACGAGCAGTACTTC.

The CDR3 nucleotides are TGTGCCAGCAGTTCCCCCGGGACAGGGGCCCTCTACAATGAGCAGTTCTTC. Amino acid sequence: CASSSPGTGALYNEQFF. The V call is TRBV12-3 or TRBV12-4, the J call TRBJ2-1; 10 bases match TRBD1. The V segment lost 4 bases and the J segment 3 bases; nucleotides outside the gene matches: 9. There are 17 residues in the CDR3.

The chain recombines TRBV7-2 with TRBJ2-3, with D possibly matching TRBD2 (6 bases). The CDR3 extends over 14 amino acids. Between the trimmed V and J ends, which lost 6 bases and 2 bases, there was a span of 12 bases. Germline CDR1 SGHTA, CDR2 FQGNSA. For the CDR3, the DNA is TGTGCCAGCAGTCTCCGACTAGTCACAGATACGCAGTATTTT. This encodes CASSLRLVTDTQYF.

The chain combines TRBV6-6 with TRBJ2-4; 9 bases are a match to TRBD1. The DNA end is more similar to TRBJ2-7, so the J call may be wrong. CDR1 and CDR2 (germline): MNHNY, SVGAGI (reference sequence). The CDR3 covers 16 residues. CDR3 residues: CASSYSSGTGSHEQYF. The CDR3 DNA sequence: TGTGCCAGCAGTTACTCATCCGGGACAGGGAGCCACGAGCAGTACTTC.

The chain combines TRBV12-3 or TRBV12-4 with TRBJ2-7; possible D gene TRBD1, 5 bases. The V end was cut by 1 base, the J end by 2 bases, with 30 bases between. This CDR3 is 21 amino acids long. The CDR3 protein is CASSLGGRVGEKSSLPYEQYF. The CDR3 bases are TGTGCCAGCAGTTTAGGGGGCAGAGTGGGCGAAAAATCTTCATTGCCCTACGAGCAGTACTTC.

This sequence joins TRBV7-9 and TRBJ2-1, with TRBD2 matching 8 bases. The J segment lost 7 bases and the V segment lost 4 bases, leaving 9 bases of the junction unmatched. Germline lookup yields CDR1 SEHNR and CDR2 FQNEAQ (reference sequence). This CDR3 contains 15 residues. The CDR3 loop is CASSSSGSGRNEQFF. In nucleotides, the CDR3 is TGTGCCAGCAGCTCCAGCGGGAGCGGTAGGAATGAGCAGTTCTTC.

This chain links TRBV5-1 with TRBJ2-2, with 9 bases that match TRBD1. The V and J ends lost 4 bases and 3 bases, in that order; junction bases with no gene match: 4. Germline loops: CDR1 SGHRS, CDR2 YFSETQ. The CDR3 consists of 15 residues. CDR3 protein: CASSMGQGDTGELFF. Here the CDR3 DNA reads TGCGCCAGCAGCATGGGACAGGGTGACACCGGGGAGCTGTTTTTT.

CDR3 protein: CSVDRSGVYNEQFF. The CDR3, as DNA: TGCAGCGTTGATAGGAGCGGGGTTTACAATGAGCAGTTCTTC. V is TRBV29-1 and J is TRBJ2-1; 7 bases agree with TRBD2. Germline lookup yields CDR1 SQVTM and CDR2 ANQGSEA. This CDR3 spans 14 amino acids. Trimming took 3 bases from V and 4 from J; bases not matched to a gene: 6.

The rearrangement uses TRBV7-2 and TRBJ1-5; D unclear. CDR3 size: 14 residues. V was clipped by 2 bases and J by 7 bases, with 12 bases between them. Germline CDR1 is SGHTA and CDR2 is FQGNSA. CDR3 bases: TGTGCCAGCAGCTTACGAAGCGAAGGCCAGCCCCAGCATTTT. It is translated as CASSLRSEGQPQHF.

The CDR3 DNA is TGTGCCTGGATGTCCCGGGACTCTAGACACGAGCAGTACTTC. This gives the protein CAWMSRDSRHEQYF. This chain links TRBV30 with TRBJ2-4, with D maybe TRBD2 (6 bases). The DNA matches TRBJ2-7 better at its end, which makes the J call doubtful. This CDR3 is 14 amino acids long. Germline CDR1 is GTSNPN and CDR2 is SVGIG (reference sequence).

This clonotype was observed a handful of times. The chain employs TRBV7-9 and TRBJ1-4; TRBD1 agrees at 7 bases. The V and J ends lost 5 bases and 4 bases, in that order; junction bases with no gene match: 10. This CDR3 has 16 residues. Germline loops: CDR1 SEHNR, CDR2 FQNEAQ (reference sequence). The CDR3 here is CASSSNRGTDNEKLFF. The CDR3 coding sequence is TGTGCCAGCAGCAGTAACCGGGGGACAGATAATGAAAAACTGTTTTTT.

The J gene is TRBJ2-5, the V gene TRBV29-1; D is ambiguous. Germline assignment: CDR1 SQVTM and CDR2 ANQGSEA. V dropped 3 bases and J dropped 1 base, with 9 bases sitting between them. This CDR3 contains 13 residues. As DNA, the CDR3 is TGCAGCGTTGATCGGCGATCCCAAGAGACCCAGTACTTC. Protein sequence: CSVDRRSQETQYF.

The chain couples TRBV29-1 to TRBJ2-1; possible D gene TRBD1, 5 bases. Germline assignment: CDR1 SQVTM and CDR2 ANQGSEA. The CDR3 runs 13 residues. V shed 4 bases and J shed 6 bases, with 13 bases lying between them. The CDR3 bases are TGCAGCGTTGGACAGTTGAAGGCCAATGAGCAGTTCTTC. Residues: CSVGQLKANEQFF.

The chain couples TRBV27 to TRBJ2-3; 9 positions agree with TRBD2. Losses at the gene ends were 5 bases for V and 4 bases for J; bases not matched to a gene: 16. Germline CDR1 and CDR2: MNHEY and SMNVEV (reference sequence). This CDR3 contains 18 residues. This CDR3 reads CASSTPRVSGRGADTQYF. For the CDR3, the DNA is TGTGCCAGCAGTACCCCCCGGGTTAGCGGGAGAGGAGCAGATACGCAGTATTTT.

This clonotype was seen a few times. This chain connects TRBV6-5 to TRBJ1-5; 7 positions agree with TRBD1. J lost 5 bases, V lost 5 bases, and 18 bases had no gene match. CDR1 is MNHEY, CDR2 SVGAGI, per germline. The CDR3 consists of 18 residues. CDR3 coding DNA: TGTGCCAGCAGTCCTCGACAACGACAGGGTATAATTTATCAGCCCCAGCATTTT. Translating gives CASSPRQRQGIIYQPQHF.

This rearrangement joins TRBV12-3 or TRBV12-4 to TRBJ2-7; the D gene is possibly TRBD2 (6 bases). CDR3 length: 13 residues. V was shortened by 5 bases and J by 11 bases, with 19 bases between the two germline ends. CDR3 region: CASSRVGAGEEYF. The CDR3 DNA is TGTGCCAGCAGTAGAGTGGGAGCGGGTGAGGAGTACTTC.

The chain couples TRBV7-2 to TRBJ2-5; D possibly corresponds to TRBD2 (6 bases). The CDR3 is made up of 19 amino acids. Trimming took off 5 bases at V and 2 bases at J, with 27 bases between the two ends. Germline CDR1 and CDR2: SGHTA and FQGNSA. CDR3 amino acids: CASSPLGTGKAGGQETQYF. CDR3 nucleotides: TGTGCCAGCAGCCCCCTTGGGACTGGAAAAGCAGGAGGGCAAGAGACCCAGTACTTC.

This clonotype was counted a single time. The CDR3 nucleotides are TGCGCCAGCATCTTGGGATTCCCGGGACTAGCCCCACCGAGCTCCTACGAGCAGTACTTC. The encoded protein is CASILGFPGLAPPSSYEQYF. This chain uses TRBV4-3 with TRBJ2-7, with 9 bases identical to TRBD2. This CDR3 has 20 residues. The V segment lost 7 bases and the J segment 0 bases; nucleotides outside the gene matches: 22. The germline gives CDR1 LGHNA, CDR2 YSLEER.

A few counts support this clonotype. The J gene is TRBJ2-1, the V gene TRBV7-2, with D tentatively TRBD2 (5 bases). V was pared by 10 bases and J by 3 bases, with 22 bases between. The CDR3 spans 16 residues. Germline loops: CDR1 SGHTA, CDR2 FQGNSA. The CDR3 DNA is TGTGCCACCGTAGCCGGGGATCCCGGGATCTACAATGAGCAGTTCTTC. It translates to CATVAGDPGIYNEQFF.

This sequence joins TRBV5-6 and TRBJ2-7; the D gene could be TRBD1 or TRBD2 (5 bases each). V was clipped by 4 bases and J by 6 bases, with 17 bases between them. Germline-derived CDR1 and CDR2 are SGHDT and YYEEEE. This CDR3 region has 14 residues. The CDR3 sequence: CASSGDEGLGEQYF. DNA for the CDR3: TGTGCCAGCAGCGGGGACGAGGGGCTGGGCGAGCAGTACTTC.

This clonotype was seen only once. This rearrangement joins TRBV6-5 to TRBJ1-2, with TRBD1 matching 9 bases. The length of the CDR3 is 14 residues. V shed 6 bases, J shed 7 bases, and the junction held 9 bases outside the gene matches. Germline V gives CDR1 MNHEY, CDR2 SVGAGI. CDR3 coding DNA: TGTGCCAGCAGACTCCGGGACAGGGTGGGTGGCTACACCTTC. Protein product: CASRLRDRVGGYTF.

This clonotype has a handful of counts. The rearrangement joins TRBV7-6 to TRBJ2-3; D may be TRBD1 or TRBD2 (5 bases each). Per the germline V gene, CDR1 is SGHVS and CDR2 is FNYEAQ. V dropped 5 bases and J dropped 4 bases, with 16 bases sitting between them. The CDR3 consists of 15 residues. The CDR3 DNA sequence: TGTGCCAGCAGCCCTGCGGTCGGGACCGCAGATACGCAGTATTTT. This codes for CASSPAVGTADTQYF.

The chain couples TRBV6-1 to TRBJ2-4; the D gene is possibly TRBD2 (6 bases). The CDR3 has 16 residues. Between the trimmed V and J ends, which lost 0 bases and 13 bases, there was a span of 22 bases. The germline gives CDR1 MNHNS, CDR2 SASEGT. CDR3 sequence (DNA): TGTGCCAGCAGTGAAGCGCGCGGCGGGACTTTGGGAGAGCAGTACTTC. Translated, it gives CASSEARGGTLGEQYF.

To note about this clonotype: At one end, the junction sequence differs from germline, possibly due to a read error. V usage is TRBV28 and J usage is TRBJ1-4; 10 bases match TRBD1. Germline-derived CDR1 and CDR2 are MDHEN and SYDVKM. The CDR3 consists of 17 residues. CDR3 region: CASRPGTGVVTNEKLYF. The CDR3 DNA sequence: TGTGCCAGCAGGCCCGGGACAGGGGTTGTTACTAATGAAAAACTGTATTTT.

This chain links TRBV6-2 or TRBV6-3 with TRBJ2-7, with D possibly called TRBD1 or TRBD2 (5 bases each). Trimming pared 5 bases from V and 0 bases from J, leaving 17 bases between. This CDR3 is built from 16 residues. From germline, CDR1 is MNHEY and CDR2 SVGEGT. The CDR3 loop reads CASSADPGAYSYEQYF. Here the CDR3 DNA reads TGTGCCAGCAGTGCCGACCCCGGGGCCTACTCCTACGAGCAGTACTTC.